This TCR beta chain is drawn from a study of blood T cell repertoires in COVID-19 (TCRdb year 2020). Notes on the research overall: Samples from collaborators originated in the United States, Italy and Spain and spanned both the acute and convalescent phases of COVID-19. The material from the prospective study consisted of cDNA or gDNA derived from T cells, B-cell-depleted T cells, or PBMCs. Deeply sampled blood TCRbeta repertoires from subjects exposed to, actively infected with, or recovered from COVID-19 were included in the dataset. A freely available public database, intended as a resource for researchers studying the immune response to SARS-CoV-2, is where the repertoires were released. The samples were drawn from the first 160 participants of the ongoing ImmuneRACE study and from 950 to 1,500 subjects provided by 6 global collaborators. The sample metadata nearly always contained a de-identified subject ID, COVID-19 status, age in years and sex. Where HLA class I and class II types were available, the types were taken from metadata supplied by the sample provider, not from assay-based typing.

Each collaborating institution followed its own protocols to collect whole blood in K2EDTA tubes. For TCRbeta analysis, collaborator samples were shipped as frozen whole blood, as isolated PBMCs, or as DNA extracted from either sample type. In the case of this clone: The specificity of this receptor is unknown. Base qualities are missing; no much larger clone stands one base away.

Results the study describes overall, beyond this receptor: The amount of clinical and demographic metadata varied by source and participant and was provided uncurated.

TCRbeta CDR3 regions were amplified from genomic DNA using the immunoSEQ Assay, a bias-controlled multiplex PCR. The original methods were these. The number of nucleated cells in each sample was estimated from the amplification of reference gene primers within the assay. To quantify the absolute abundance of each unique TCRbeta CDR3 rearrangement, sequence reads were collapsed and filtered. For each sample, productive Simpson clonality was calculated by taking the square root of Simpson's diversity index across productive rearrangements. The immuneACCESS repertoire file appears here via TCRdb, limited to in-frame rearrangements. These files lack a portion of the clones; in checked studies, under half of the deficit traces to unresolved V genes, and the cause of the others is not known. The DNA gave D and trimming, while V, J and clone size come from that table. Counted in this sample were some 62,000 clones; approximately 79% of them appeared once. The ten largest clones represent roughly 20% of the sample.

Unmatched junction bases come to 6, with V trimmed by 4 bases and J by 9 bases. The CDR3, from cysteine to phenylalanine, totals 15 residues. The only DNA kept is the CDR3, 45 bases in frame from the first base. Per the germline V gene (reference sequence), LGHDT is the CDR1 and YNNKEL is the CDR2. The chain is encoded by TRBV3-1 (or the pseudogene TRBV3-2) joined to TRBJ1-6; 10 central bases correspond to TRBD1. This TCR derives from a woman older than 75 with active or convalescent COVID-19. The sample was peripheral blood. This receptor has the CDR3 CASSPDRGIGSPLHF. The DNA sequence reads TGTGCCAGCAGCCCGGACAGGGGGATCGGTTCACCCCTCCACTTT.